This entry lists 16 T cell receptor beta chains sequenced from one sample in a study of blood T cells in healthy people across ages. The authors ran a second PCR of roughly 6 to 12 cycles using a sample-barcoded 5' primer and a J-beta primer mix. TCRdb reprocessed the 5' RACE reads via MiXCR and lists one record per CDR3 protein. Of about 1.8 million distinct CDR3 sequences in the sample, 40% to 55% were seen once. The sample was blood. Receptors were obtained from a woman aged 40 to 55 in good health.

This CDR3 reads CASSPIGLDFTYEQYF. CDR3 nucleotide sequence: TGTGCCAGCAGCCCCATTGGACTAGACTTCACCTACGAGCAGTACTTC. J is TRBJ2-7 and V is TRBV6-2 or TRBV6-3; TRBD2 aligns across 7 bases. The germline gives CDR1 MNHEY, CDR2 SVGEGT. The CDR3 sequence is 16 residues long. J was trimmed by 2 bases and V by 6 bases; bases with no gene match: 13.

V usage is TRBV4-3 and J usage is TRBJ2-7; 7 bases are a match to TRBD1. Germline V lookup: CDR1 LGHNA, CDR2 YSLEER. This CDR3 has 15 amino acids. V lost 1 base, J lost 0 bases, and 3 bases stayed unmatched. The DNA for the CDR3 is TGCGCCAGCAGCCAAGTACAGGGGTACTCCTACGAGCAGTACTTC. This translates into CASSQVQGYSYEQYF.

This sequence joins TRBV27 and TRBJ1-2, with no clear D. The CDR3 is 12 residues long. The V end lost 6 bases, the J end lost 4 bases, and 9 bases lay between the germline ends. CDR1 and CDR2 from the germline V gene are MNHEY and SMNVEV (reference sequence). The CDR3 spells CASSKSPYGYTF. In nucleotides, the CDR3 is TGTGCCAGCAGCAAGAGCCCCTATGGCTACACCTTC.

There are a few counts of this clonotype. The V call is TRBV20-1, the J call TRBJ2-3; 9 bases map to TRBD2. This CDR3 is 14 amino acids long. The junction had 8 bases not matched to a gene; V was cut back by 7 bases and J by 3 bases. Germline V gene lookup returns CDR1 DFQATT and CDR2 SNEGSKA (reference sequence). CDR3 nucleotide sequence: TGCAGTGTGGCGGGGGGGCCGCGTACAGATACGCAGTATTTT. It encodes CSVAGGPRTDTQYF.

The chain recombines TRBV28 with TRBJ1-5, with a possible D match to TRBD1 (6 bases). CDR3 length equals 16 residues. The germline CDR1 and CDR2 sequences are MDHEN and SYDVKM. Trimming stripped 1 base from V and 6 bases from J, with 16 bases between. This CDR3 is CASSLLARGVGQPQHF. The CDR3 DNA reads as TGTGCCAGCAGTTTATTGGCCAGGGGAGTGGGTCAGCCCCAGCATTTT.

The rearrangement uses TRBV20-1 and TRBJ1-4; no firm D call. The V gene lost 5 bases and the J gene lost 5 bases, with 9 bases spanning the gap. This CDR3 is 12 amino acids long. Germline V CDR1 and CDR2: DFQATT, SNEGSKA (reference sequence). CDR3 sequence reads: CSAGQANEKLFF. CDR3 DNA sequence: TGCAGTGCTGGCCAGGCGAATGAAAAACTGTTTTTT.

This clonotype has more than one count but fewer than ten. The chain uses TRBV7-6 and TRBJ1-6; 7 positions match TRBD1. The CDR3 extends over 16 amino acids. V dropped 5 bases and J dropped 7; count of bases not matched to a gene: 11. Germline V gene sequence: CDR1 SGHVS, CDR2 FNYEAQ. The CDR3 nucleotides are TGTGCCAGCAGCAGGGATGCGGGGACAGTCAATTCACCCCTCCACTTT. Translating gives CASSRDAGTVNSPLHF.

This clonotype was seen only once. This rearrangement joins TRBV20-1 to TRBJ2-7; D remains unclear. The CDR3 contains 15 residues. Between the trimmed V and J ends, which lost 3 bases and 5 bases, there was a span of 20 bases. Germline V gene sequence: CDR1 DFQATT, CDR2 SNEGSKA (reference sequence). The CDR3 reads CSASTVSRGEDEQYF. Here the CDR3 DNA reads TGCAGTGCTAGCACCGTGTCTAGAGGTGAAGACGAGCAGTACTTC.

This clonotype was picked up a small number of times. In nucleotides, the CDR3 is TGCAGTGCTACAGGGGAAGAGACCCAGTACTTC. Amino acids: CSATGEETQYF. V usage is TRBV20-1 and J usage is TRBJ2-5; D might be TRBD1 (6 bases). Germline CDR1 is DFQATT and CDR2 is SNEGSKA (reference sequence). The ends were cut back, 4 bases at V and 3 bases at J, with 6 bases in the middle. This CDR3 spans 11 amino acids.

V usage is TRBV6-6 and J usage is TRBJ2-5; D is uncertain. The CDR3 is 14 amino acids. The V end lost 6 bases, the J end lost 5 bases, and 16 bases lay between the germline ends. Germline CDR1 and CDR2: MNHNY and SVGAGI (reference sequence). The CDR3 sequence: CASRPSALRETQYF. CDR3 sequence (DNA): TGTGCCAGCAGGCCCTCAGCCCTCAGGGAGACCCAGTACTTC.

On this clonotype: A junction end diverges from the germline sequence, so it may reflect a read error. V usage is TRBV6-2 or TRBV6-3 and J usage is TRBJ1-1; the D gene is possibly TRBD1 (5 bases). This CDR3 spans 16 amino acids. Germline-derived CDR1 and CDR2 are MNHEY and SVGEGT. The CDR3 coding sequence is TGTGCCAGCAGTTTCCCGCGGGACCTGGCGAACTCTGAAGCTTTCTTT. This encodes CASSFPRDLANSEAFF.

The V gene is TRBV7-9, the J gene TRBJ1-1, with D tentatively TRBD1 (5 bases). The CDR3 is 17 residues long. Germline CDR1 SEHNR, CDR2 FQNEAQ (reference sequence). V was trimmed by 1 base and J by 2 bases, leaving 17 bases between them. The CDR3 here is CASSLVGRERVNTEAFF. CDR3 DNA: TGTGCCAGCAGCTTAGTGGGCAGGGAGAGGGTTAACACTGAAGCTTTCTTT.

CDR3 protein: CASSAIGDREQFF. CDR3 bases: TGTGCCAGCAGTGCGATCGGGGACAGGGAGCAGTTCTTC. The V call is TRBV6-2 or TRBV6-3, the J call TRBJ2-1, with TRBD1 matching over 8 bases. Trimming took 5 bases from V and 10 from J; bases not matched to a gene: 7. The germline V gene encodes CDR1 MNHEY and CDR2 SVGEGT. This CDR3 has 13 amino acids.

This clonotype was found once. This chain links TRBV9 with TRBJ2-6; D uncertain. V was cut by 3 bases and J by 2 bases, with 6 bases left in between. This CDR3 contains 14 residues. Germline loops: CDR1 SGDLS, CDR2 YYNGEE. CDR3: CASSGPTGANVLTF. DNA for the CDR3: TGTGCCAGCAGCGGTCCTACTGGGGCCAACGTCCTGACTTTC.

The chain recombines TRBV18 with TRBJ1-5; D possibly corresponds to TRBD1 (6 bases). Trimming removed 3 bases at V and 0 bases at J, with 12 bases between. CDR1 is KGHSH, CDR2 LQKENI, per germline. The CDR3 covers 16 residues. CDR3 residues: CASSPKQGNSNQPQHF. The CDR3 DNA reads as TGTGCCAGCTCACCCAAACAGGGTAATAGCAATCAGCCCCAGCATTTT.

The sample holds many counts of this clonotype. The J gene is TRBJ2-1, the V gene TRBV6-5; TRBD1 or TRBD2 may be the D gene (5 bases each). Germline V gives CDR1 MNHEY, CDR2 SVGAGI. The CDR3 runs 13 residues. V dropped 4 bases and J dropped 4 bases, with 8 bases sitting between them. The CDR3 is CASSSGAYNEQFF. CDR3 bases: TGTGCCAGCAGTTCCGGGGCATACAATGAGCAGTTCTTC.